The 25 T cell receptor beta chains reported below all come from one sample, sequenced in a study of T cell responses to AZD1222 COVID-19 vaccine. Method: immunoSEQ multiplex PCR; TCRdb's copy keeps in-frame clones and lacks some. This table holds about 140,000 clones, around nine tenths found once. This material consisted of peripheral blood, taken on day 0 of AZD1222 vaccination. Source of these receptors: an adult in good health.

The chain combines TRBV7-9 with TRBJ1-4; D remains unclear. The V and J ends lost 1 base and 2 bases respectively, with 20 bases between them. CDR3 length: 19 amino acids. Germline V gene lookup returns CDR1 SEHNR and CDR2 FQNEAQ (reference sequence). The CDR3 here is CASSLGRIGKRLTNEKLFF. CDR3 in DNA: TGTGCCAGCAGCTTAGGGAGGATCGGAAAACGGTTGACTAATGAAAAACTGTTTTTT. The variable domain in full, with the rest retrieved from reference TRBV7-9 and TRBJ1-4, is DTGVSQNPRHKITKRGQNVTFRCDPISEHNRLYWYRQTLGQGPEFLTYFQNEAQLEKSRLLSDRFSAERPKGSFSTLEIQRTEQGDSAMYLCASSLGRIGKRLTNEKLFFGSGTQLSVL.

The J gene is TRBJ2-7, the V gene TRBV3-1 (or the pseudogene TRBV3-2); D may correspond to TRBD1 or TRBD2 (5 bases each). Looked up from germline, CDR1 is LGHDT and CDR2 is YNNKEL (reference sequence). The CDR3 length is 17 residues. The V and J ends lost 1 base and 4 bases respectively, with 20 bases between them. CDR3 protein: CASSQGWRVEGRYEQYF. As DNA, the CDR3 is TGTGCCAGCAGCCAAGGTTGGCGGGTCGAGGGGCGGTACGAGCAGTACTTC.

The gene calls are TRBV6-4 and TRBJ2-1, with TRBD2 matching over 8 bases. Looked up from germline, CDR1 is MRHNA and CDR2 is SNTAGT. The junction had 3 bases not matched to a gene; V was cut back by 2 bases and J by 3 bases. This CDR3 is 15 amino acids long. The chain's CDR3 is CASSDGLADYNEQFF. CDR3 in DNA: TGTGCCAGCAGTGACGGACTAGCCGACTACAATGAGCAGTTCTTC.

This rearrangement joins TRBV7-9 to TRBJ2-1; D is perhaps TRBD1 (6 bases). Deletions cut 5 bases from V and 9 bases from J, with 20 bases between. The CDR3 loop spans 15 amino acids. Germline CDR1 and CDR2: SEHNR and FQNEAQ (reference sequence). The CDR3 reads CASSRDNYQVGEQFF. Here the CDR3 DNA reads TGTGCCAGCAGCCGGGACAACTATCAAGTGGGTGAGCAGTTCTTC. The full variable domain, completed using reference TRBV7-9 and TRBJ2-1, is DTGVSQNPRHKITKRGQNVTFRCDPISEHNRLYWYRQTLGQGPEFLTYFQNEAQLEKSRLLSDRFSAERPKGSFSTLEIQRTEQGDSAMYLCASSRDNYQVGEQFFGPGTRLTVL.

The table lists this clone with a count of one. The genes are TRBV29-1 and TRBJ1-2; no clear D. The CDR3 consists of 12 residues. Germline V lookup: CDR1 SQVTM, CDR2 ANQGSEA. V was cut by 3 bases and J by 3 bases, with 8 bases left in between. The CDR3 region is CSVETIYYGYTF. The CDR3 DNA reads as TGCAGCGTTGAGACAATTTACTATGGCTACACCTTC.

The chain links TRBV28 to TRBJ2-7; D is uncertain. V was cut by 7 bases and J by 6 bases, with 13 bases left in between. The germline V gene encodes CDR1 MDHEN and CDR2 SYDVKM. There are 12 residues in the CDR3. The CDR3 protein is CASNIGAREQYF. The CDR3 nucleotides are TGTGCCAGCAATATAGGTGCTCGCGAGCAGTACTTC. The full variable domain, its missing parts supplied by reference TRBV28 and TRBJ2-7, is DVKVTQSSRYLVKRTGEKVFLECVQDMDHENMFWYRQDPGLGLRLIYFSYDVKMKEKGDIPEGYSVSREKKERFSLILESASTNQTSMYLCASNIGAREQYFGPGTRLTVT.

This sequence joins TRBV2 and TRBJ2-7; no clear D. The CDR3 is 13 amino acids. Trimming cost V 4 bases and J 0 bases, with 7 bases left between them. Per the germline V gene, CDR1 is SNHLY and CDR2 is FYNNEI. CDR3 bases: TGTGCCAGCAGTGTAGGGCTCTCCTACGAGCAGTACTTC. Protein product: CASSVGLSYEQYF.

This sequence joins TRBV5-6 and TRBJ1-1; 11 nucleotides line up with TRBD1. The ends lost 2 bases at V and 10 bases at J; junction bases unmatched: 7. Germline V lookup: CDR1 SGHDT, CDR2 YYEEEE. The CDR3 sequence is 14 residues long. The CDR3 loop reads CASSFRTGGGRAFF. CDR3 coding DNA: TGTGCCAGCAGCTTTCGGACAGGGGGCGGACGAGCTTTCTTT.

This clone has only one observation. The V call is TRBV18, the J call TRBJ1-3; weak D call: TRBD1 (5 bases). The V gene lost 7 bases and the J gene lost 1 base, with 17 bases spanning the gap. The CDR3 has 16 amino acids. The V gene's germline CDR1 is KGHSH and CDR2 LQKENI. The CDR3 DNA is TGTGCCAGCTTTAGCCGGGACCGGTCTTCTGGAAACACCATATATTTT. It specifies CASFSRDRSSGNTIYF.

This chain connects TRBV19 to TRBJ1-2; D unclear. V lost 1 base and J 2 bases, leaving 8 bases between the germline ends. This CDR3 comprises 14 residues. Germline loops: CDR1 LNHDA, CDR2 SQIVND (reference sequence). CDR3 nucleotides: TGTGCCAGTAGTATAGTTGAGGGAAACTATGGCTACACCTTC. This codes for CASSIVEGNYGYTF.

V and J are TRBV28 and TRBJ1-5; TRBD1 aligns across 7 bases. The CDR3 spans 15 residues. Germline V gene sequence: CDR1 MDHEN, CDR2 SYDVKM. V was clipped by 2 bases and J by 5 bases; unmatched bases: 6. The CDR3 coding sequence is TGTGCCAGCAGTTTACCTCGACAGGGTGATCAGCCCCAGCATTTT. This encodes CASSLPRQGDQPQHF.

This clone was counted a few times. The chain employs TRBV6-1 and TRBJ2-7; weak D call: TRBD1 (5 bases). Germline assignment: CDR1 MNHNS and CDR2 SASEGT. Trimming took 3 bases from V and 2 from J, leaving 14 bases between them. This CDR3 has 15 residues. Here the CDR3 reads CASSEVPDRAYEQYF. The CDR3 DNA follows: TGTGCCAGCAGTGAGGTCCCCGACAGAGCCTACGAGCAGTACTTC.

The chain carries TRBV6-5 and TRBJ1-4, with TRBD1 as a possible D gene (5 bases). Germline V gene lookup returns CDR1 MNHEY and CDR2 SVGAGI. Between the trimmed V and J ends, which lost 6 bases and 7 bases, there was a span of 15 bases. This CDR3 has 14 residues. DNA of the CDR3: TGTGCCAGCAGGACGGGGGGGTACTCTGAAAAACTGTTTTTT. Translation gives CASRTGGYSEKLFF.

The V gene is TRBV10-2, the J gene TRBJ1-1, with a possible D match to TRBD1 (6 bases). Germline V gives CDR1 WSHSY, CDR2 SAAADI. Trimming pared 5 bases from V and 0 bases from J, leaving 13 bases between. The CDR3 totals 15 residues. The CDR3 nucleotides read TGCGCCAGCAGTCCTAGGACAGTCTTGAACACTGAAGCTTTCTTT. Its protein product is CASSPRTVLNTEAFF.

V and J are TRBV29-1 and TRBJ2-7, with a weak D call TRBD2 (6 bases). This CDR3 is 14 amino acids long. Germline CDR1 and CDR2: SQVTM and ANQGSEA. V was cut by 4 bases and J by 3 bases, with 16 bases left in between. CDR3: CSVGPGSLGYEQYF. CDR3 DNA: TGCAGCGTTGGACCCGGGAGCTTGGGCTACGAGCAGTACTTC.

The chain links TRBV11-3 to TRBJ2-7; a possible D gene is TRBD2 (5 bases). The CDR3 extends over 12 amino acids. CDR1 is SGHNT and CDR2 is YENEEA in the germline V gene. V lost 2 bases and J 6 bases, leaving 8 bases between the germline ends. In DNA, the CDR3 is TGTGCCAGCAGCTTACGGGGTTCCGAGCAGTACTTC. This gives the protein CASSLRGSEQYF.

This clone was counted a single time. J is TRBJ2-3 and V is TRBV19, with 7 bases lining up with TRBD2. Germline V lookup: CDR1 LNHDA, CDR2 SQIVND (reference sequence). The V segment lost 5 bases and the J segment 4 bases; nucleotides outside the gene matches: 12. The CDR3 is made up of 16 amino acids. The CDR3, as DNA: TGTGCCAGTAGTGGGAGGACTAGGAGTCGGGCAGATACGCAGTATTTT. It codes for CASSGRTRSRADTQYF. Variable domain in full (rest from reference TRBV19 and TRBJ2-3): DGGITQSPKYLFRKEGQNVTLSCEQNLNHDAMYWYRQDPGQGLRLIYYSQIVNDFQKGDIAEGYSVSREKKESFPLTVTSAQKNPTAFYLCASSGRTRSRADTQYFGPGTRLTVL.

The V call is TRBV24-1, the J call TRBJ2-3; 8 nucleotides agree with TRBD1. The junction had 4 bases not matched to a gene; V was cut back by 2 bases and J by 1 base. The CDR3 is 16 residues long. The V gene's germline CDR1 is KGHDR and CDR2 SFDVKD. In DNA form, the CDR3 reads TGTGCCACCAGTGATTCAGGGGGCTTCGGCACAGATACGCAGTATTTT. Translating gives CATSDSGGFGTDTQYF.

This chain connects TRBV7-8 to TRBJ1-3; D unclear. Germline-derived CDR1 and CDR2 are SGHVS and FQNEAQ. The length of the CDR3 is 15 residues. V was clipped by 5 bases and J by 0 bases, with 11 bases between them. CDR3 sequence (DNA): TGTGCCAGCAGCCCCCGGTTAAGCTCTGGAAACACCATATATTTT. Protein: CASSPRLSSGNTIYF.

This chain links TRBV7-3 with TRBJ2-2, with D tentatively TRBD2 (5 bases). Germline CDR1 reads SGHTA; CDR2 reads FQGTGA. CDR3 length equals 14 residues. The V and J ends lost 4 bases and 7 bases respectively, with 13 bases between them. DNA of the CDR3: TGTGCCAGCAGCTCCCTCAGAGGAGGCGGGGAGCTGTTTTTT. This sequence encodes CASSSLRGGGELFF.

The chain recombines TRBV2 with TRBJ1-1; possible D gene TRBD1, 5 bases. CDR3 length: 11 amino acids. Germline V gene data show CDR1 as SNHLY and CDR2 as FYNNEI. V lost 8 bases to trimming and J lost 6 bases, with 10 bases between them. CDR3 sequence reads: CASLGGPEAFF. The CDR3 DNA sequence: TGTGCCAGCCTTGGGGGTCCTGAAGCTTTCTTT.

The J gene is TRBJ2-7, the V gene TRBV9, with a weak D call TRBD1 (7 bases). V lost 2 bases, J lost 3 bases, and 12 bases lay in between. CDR3 length equals 14 residues. Germline V gene sequence: CDR1 SGDLS, CDR2 YYNGEE. CDR3: CASSVAGQSYEQYF. DNA of the CDR3: TGTGCCAGCAGCGTCGCGGGACAGAGCTACGAGCAGTACTTC. The full variable domain, completed using reference TRBV9 and TRBJ2-7, is DSGVTQTPKHLITATGQRVTLRCSPRSGDLSVYWYQQSLDQGLQFLIQYYNGEERAKGNILERFSAQQFPDLHSELNLSSLELGDSALYFCASSVAGQSYEQYFGPGTRLTVT.

This clone was picked up a small number of times. The chain couples TRBV4-2 to TRBJ1-3; 8 bases map to TRBD1. The V gene's germline CDR1 is LGHNA and CDR2 YNFKEQ. V trimming: 0 bases; J trimming: 3 bases; junction bases outside the gene matches: 7. The CDR3 runs to 17 residues. Written as DNA, the CDR3 is TGTGCCAGCAGCCAAGAAGGCAGACAGGGGTATGGAAACACCATATATTTT. This encodes CASSQEGRQGYGNTIYF.

V is TRBV5-5 and J is TRBJ2-1; TRBD2 aligns across 12 bases. CDR3 length: 16 residues. Germline V lookup: CDR1 SGHKS, CDR2 YYEKEE (reference sequence). After removal of 0 bases from V and 3 bases from J, the junction contained 1 base not matched to a gene. This chain's CDR3 is CASSLGTSGIYNEQFF. The CDR3 region has the DNA TGTGCCAGCAGCTTGGGGACTAGCGGGATCTACAATGAGCAGTTCTTC.

V gene TRBV12-3 or TRBV12-4 combines with J gene TRBJ2-5; D uncertain. The CDR3 is made up of 13 amino acids. With 5 bases removed from V and 7 bases from J, the gap between germline ends came to 14 bases. This CDR3 reads CASSLNPGGTQYF. The CDR3 nucleotides are TGTGCCAGCAGTCTTAATCCCGGCGGGACCCAGTACTTC.